The clone carrying this T cell receptor beta chain was counted at least ten times. Its specificity is not known. These data belong to a study of tumor-infiltrating lymphocytes in primary liver carcinoma. Study background: Stage T1-T3 N0M0 tumors spanned roughly 4.2 to 10 cm. Study conclusions and caveats: Among the pair types, tumor region pairs showed more overlap than tumor-adjacent and tumor-blood pairs. Tumors carried a top-250-clone fraction significantly exceeding that of blood (p = 0.039).

Germline CDR1 reads MNHEY; CDR2 reads SVGAGI. Between the trimmed V and J ends, which lost 6 bases and 1 base, there was a span of 17 bases. The CDR3 loop spans 16 amino acids. The study extracted blood RNA from unsorted whole blood and also extracted germline DNA. In advance of surgery, around 4 milliliters of peripheral blood were collected. Priming with a constant-region primer yielded TCR beta cDNA from 400 to 500 ng total RNA. Construction of TCR beta libraries relied on three successive nested multiplex PCR rounds employing slightly modified ARM-PCR. Each of the first two PCR rounds ran approximately 10 cycles with TRBV1-TRBV30 forward and C-beta reverse primers. TCRdb reanalysed the multiplex PCR reads using MiXCR and keeps one entry per CDR3 protein. Of a few hundred thousand distinct CDR3 sequences listed, around three fifths are singletons.

The chain joins TRBV6-5 to TRBJ2-3; D possibly corresponds to TRBD2 (5 bases). The receptor comes from a woman in her twenties or thirties with primary liver carcinoma and hepatitis B virus infection. Sequencing was performed on peripheral blood. The CDR3 is CASRIRGGSGTDTQYF. The CDR3 DNA follows: TGTGCCAGCAGGATACGGGGTGGGTCCGGCACAGATACGCAGTATTTT.